This is a list of T cell receptor beta chains from one sample in a study of blood T cells in healthy people across ages. One entry per CDR3 protein, called by TCRdb with MiXCR from the 5' RACE reads. The repertoire holds 1.5 million to 2 million distinct CDR3 sequences, roughly 52% seen once, with 2.1% in the top ten. Sequencing was carried out using blood. Receptor source: a middle-aged woman in good health. The CDR3 runs from the conserved cysteine through the conserved F or W. Fields, in order: V gene, D gene, clone size, J gene, CDR3 DNA, CDR3 protein. D genes are given only for firm matches. Clone size is given for some rows only: seen once, a few or many times, or a class if the clone is expanded.

v_gene: TRBV6-5; d_gene: -; abundance: -; j_gene: TRBJ2-5; CDR3nt: TGTGCCAGCAGTTACTCCTTCTTAAACAATGAGCAGTACTTC; CDR3aa: CASSYSFLNNEQYF
v_gene: TRBV7-2; d_gene: TRBD1; abundance: -; j_gene: TRBJ1-2; CDR3nt: TGTGCCAGCAGCCCTCGGGCAGGGGGCCTTTCTTATGGCTACACCTTC; CDR3aa: CASSPRAGGLSYGYTF
v_gene: TRBV7-9; d_gene: -; abundance: few; j_gene: TRBJ2-3; CDR3nt: TGTGCCAGCAGCTTAGGGAGAGGACCTAGCGACACATCAGATACGCAGTATTTT; CDR3aa: CASSLGRGPSDTSDTQYF
v_gene: TRBV19; d_gene: TRBD1; abundance: -; j_gene: TRBJ1-4; CDR3nt: TGTGCCAGTAGTTTAACCGACAGGGAGGAAAAACTGTTTTTT; CDR3aa: CASSLTDREEKLFF
v_gene: TRBV12-3/TRBV12-4; d_gene: -; abundance: few; j_gene: TRBJ1-4; CDR3nt: TGTGCCAGCAGTTTTGAGGGGGAAAAACTGTTTTTT; CDR3aa: CASSFEGEKLFF
v_gene: TRBV7-2; d_gene: TRBD2; abundance: -; j_gene: TRBJ2-1; CDR3nt: TGTGCCAGCAGCTTAGTCCTAGCGGGGTCCCCGAGCTCCTACAATGAGCAGTTCTTC; CDR3aa: CASSLVLAGSPSSYNEQFF
v_gene: TRBV9; d_gene: -; abundance: -; j_gene: TRBJ1-3; CDR3nt: TGTGCCAGCAGCGTAGCCGGGGGCGGTGGAAACACCATATATTTT; CDR3aa: CASSVAGGGGNTIYF
v_gene: TRBV6-6; d_gene: -; abundance: few; j_gene: TRBJ1-4; CDR3nt: TGTGCCAGCAGCCCCTTGGGTACAACTAATGAAAAACTGTTTTTT; CDR3aa: CASSPLGTTNEKLFF
v_gene: TRBV5-1; d_gene: TRBD1; abundance: -; j_gene: TRBJ1-5; CDR3nt: TGCGCCAGCAGCTTTGGGGACAGGGGAAGCAATCAGCCCCAGCATTTT; CDR3aa: CASSFGDRGSNQPQHF
v_gene: TRBV7-9; d_gene: -; abundance: -; j_gene: TRBJ2-1; CDR3nt: TGTGCCAGCAGCCACCCCGGGGCCCTCAATGAGCAGTTCTTC; CDR3aa: CASSHPGALNEQFF
v_gene: TRBV6-2/TRBV6-3; d_gene: -; abundance: few; j_gene: TRBJ1-5; CDR3nt: TGTGCCAGCAGTTCAGGGTTTCGTTCCAATCAGCCCCAGCATTTT; CDR3aa: CASSSGFRSNQPQHF
v_gene: TRBV5-5; d_gene: -; abundance: few; j_gene: TRBJ2-2; CDR3nt: TGTGCCAGCAGCCCCTACCTGGGGGAGCTGTTTTTT; CDR3aa: CASSPYLGELFF
v_gene: TRBV28; d_gene: -; abundance: -; j_gene: TRBJ1-2; CDR3nt: TGTGCCAGCAGTGACAAGGGGGGCTACACCTTC; CDR3aa: CASSDKGGYTF
v_gene: TRBV28; d_gene: -; abundance: few; j_gene: TRBJ2-1; CDR3nt: TGTGCCAGCAGTTTGGTGTTGGGCAGGGGTACCTACAATGAGCAGTTCTTC; CDR3aa: CASSLVLGRGTYNEQFF
v_gene: TRBV6-1; d_gene: -; abundance: few; j_gene: TRBJ2-5; CDR3nt: TGTGCCAGCAGTGAACTCACCTCAGCACGAGAGACCCAGTACTTC; CDR3aa: CASSELTSARETQYF
v_gene: TRBV6-2/TRBV6-3; d_gene: -; abundance: -; j_gene: TRBJ2-4; CDR3nt: TGTGCCAGCAGTTACTCGCACACCGGGGGCCTCTATGAGCAGTACTTC; CDR3aa: CASSYSHTGGLYEQYF
v_gene: TRBV10-1; d_gene: TRBD1; abundance: -; j_gene: TRBJ2-1; CDR3nt: TGCGCCAGCAGTGAGCTCCGGGACAGGGGGCTCAATGAGCAGTTCTTC; CDR3aa: CASSELRDRGLNEQFF
v_gene: TRBV18; d_gene: -; abundance: few; j_gene: TRBJ2-5; CDR3nt: TGTGCCAGCTCCAACGGAGGGGGCGGTGAGACCCAGTACTTC; CDR3aa: CASSNGGGGETQYF
v_gene: TRBV4-3; d_gene: TRBD1; abundance: -; j_gene: TRBJ2-6; CDR3nt: TGCGCCAGCAGCCAATGGGACAGGGGAAATTCTGGGGCCAACGTCCTGACTTTC; CDR3aa: CASSQWDRGNSGANVLTF
v_gene: TRBV14; d_gene: TRBD1; abundance: few; j_gene: TRBJ2-3; CDR3nt: TGTGCCAGCAGCCAATTGCCCGGGACAGGGGTAGATACGCAGTATTTT; CDR3aa: CASSQLPGTGVDTQYF
v_gene: TRBV5-1; d_gene: -; abundance: -; j_gene: TRBJ2-5; CDR3nt: TGCGCCAGCAGGGTTGGGCAAGAGACCCAGTACTTC; CDR3aa: CASRVGQETQYF
v_gene: TRBV4-2; d_gene: -; abundance: -; j_gene: TRBJ2-7; CDR3nt: TGTGCCAGCAGCCAAGAGGGAGGGGGGACCTACGAGCAGTACTTC; CDR3aa: CASSQEGGGTYEQYF
v_gene: TRBV11-1; d_gene: TRBD2; abundance: once; j_gene: TRBJ2-5; CDR3nt: TGTGCCAGCAGCGTAGACTGGCTAGCGGAAGAGACCCAGTACTTC; CDR3aa: CASSVDWLAEETQYF
v_gene: TRBV10-3; d_gene: TRBD1; abundance: -; j_gene: TRBJ2-1; CDR3nt: TGTGCCATCGGAAGACAGGGGGGCAATGAGCAGTTCTTC; CDR3aa: CAIGRQGGNEQFF
v_gene: TRBV7-2; d_gene: TRBD2; abundance: -; j_gene: TRBJ2-5; CDR3nt: TGTGCCAGCAGCTTAGCCAGTATCCTAGCGGGTCAAGAGACCCAGTACTTC; CDR3aa: CASSLASILAGQETQYF
v_gene: TRBV6-5; d_gene: -; abundance: -; j_gene: TRBJ1-2; CDR3nt: TGTGCCAGCAGTTACTTTGCAGGGAGTAACTATGGCTACACCTTC; CDR3aa: CASSYFAGSNYGYTF
v_gene: TRBV25-1; d_gene: TRBD2; abundance: -; j_gene: TRBJ2-1; CDR3nt: TGTGCCAGCAGTGAAAAAGCGGGGGGGCATAATGAGCAGTTCTTC; CDR3aa: CASSEKAGGHNEQFF
v_gene: TRBV20-1; d_gene: -; abundance: -; j_gene: TRBJ1-4; CDR3nt: TGCAGTGCCAAGGGCCTCCTAAGCTTTAATGAAAAACTGTTTTTT; CDR3aa: CSAKGLLSFNEKLFF
v_gene: TRBV4-3; d_gene: -; abundance: few; j_gene: TRBJ1-2; CDR3nt: TGCGCCAGCAGCCAAGAGGCACTCGGCAGCTATGGCTACACCTTC; CDR3aa: CASSQEALGSYGYTF
v_gene: TRBV7-3; d_gene: -; abundance: -; j_gene: TRBJ1-2; CDR3nt: TGTGCCAGCAGCTTAATGGGGGGGCAGGACTATGGCTACACCTTC; CDR3aa: CASSLMGGQDYGYTF
v_gene: TRBV12-3/TRBV12-4; d_gene: -; abundance: -; j_gene: TRBJ1-5; CDR3nt: TGTGCCAGCAGTCTAAGTGACCGGTATCAGCCCCAGCATTTT; CDR3aa: CASSLSDRYQPQHF
v_gene: TRBV12-3/TRBV12-4; d_gene: TRBD1; abundance: -; j_gene: TRBJ1-4; CDR3nt: TGTGCCAGCAGTCGGACAGGGGCTAATAATGAAAAACTGTTTTTT; CDR3aa: CASSRTGANNEKLFF
v_gene: TRBV12-3/TRBV12-4; d_gene: -; abundance: few; j_gene: TRBJ2-1; CDR3nt: TGTGCCAGCAGGTCCCGGAGCGAGCAGTTCTTC; CDR3aa: CASRSRSEQFF
v_gene: TRBV14; d_gene: TRBD2; abundance: -; j_gene: TRBJ2-1; CDR3nt: TGTGCCAGCAGCCAAGGAAACCTAGCGGGGGGGCCTGGGGAGCAGTTCTTC; CDR3aa: CASSQGNLAGGPGEQFF
v_gene: TRBV7-2; d_gene: TRBD1; abundance: -; j_gene: TRBJ2-6; CDR3nt: TGTGCCAGCAGCTTCGACAGGGGGAGGGTAGGGGCCAACGTCCTGACTTTC; CDR3aa: CASSFDRGRVGANVLTF
v_gene: TRBV20-1; d_gene: TRBD2; abundance: few; j_gene: TRBJ2-1; CDR3nt: TGCAGTCTCTCCGGACTAGCGGGGGGGAGCTCCTACAATGAGCAGTTCTTC; CDR3aa: CSLSGLAGGSSYNEQFF
v_gene: TRBV6-5; d_gene: TRBD1; abundance: -; j_gene: TRBJ2-5; CDR3nt: TGTGCCAGCAGCCGGGACAGCGCAGGGTGGGAGACCCAGTACTTC; CDR3aa: CASSRDSAGWETQYF
v_gene: TRBV7-2; d_gene: TRBD2; abundance: -; j_gene: TRBJ2-1; CDR3nt: TGTGCCAGCACCCGAACCGGGACTAGCGGGGGGGTTGAGCAGTTCTTC; CDR3aa: CASTRTGTSGGVEQFF
v_gene: TRBV5-1; d_gene: -; abundance: few; j_gene: TRBJ2-5; CDR3nt: TGCGCCAGCAGCTTGATGGAAATTCGGGAGACCCAGTACTTC; CDR3aa: CASSLMEIRETQYF
v_gene: TRBV6-5; d_gene: -; abundance: -; j_gene: TRBJ2-7; CDR3nt: TGTGCCAGCAGTTACTCAGGACTGGGAGGCGAGCAGTACTTC; CDR3aa: CASSYSGLGGEQYF
v_gene: TRBV20-1; d_gene: TRBD1; abundance: -; j_gene: TRBJ2-1; CDR3nt: TGCAGTGCTAGCCGACAGGGGGGAAGCAATGAGCAGTTCTTC; CDR3aa: CSASRQGGSNEQFF
v_gene: TRBV12-3/TRBV12-4; d_gene: -; abundance: few; j_gene: TRBJ2-5; CDR3nt: TGTGCCAGCAGTTTCATCCCCGCGAGGGAGGAGACCCAGTACTTC; CDR3aa: CASSFIPAREETQYF
v_gene: TRBV21-1; d_gene: -; abundance: -; j_gene: TRBJ2-6; CDR3nt: TGTGCCAGCAGCAAGACAGGTAGTAGCTCTGGGGCCAACGTCCTGACTTTC; CDR3aa: CASSKTGSSSGANVLTF
v_gene: TRBV6-5; d_gene: -; abundance: -; j_gene: TRBJ2-7; CDR3nt: TGTGCCAGCAGTTACAGTTTCCTGAGGGCGTCCGAGGTATACGAGCAGTACTTC; CDR3aa: CASSYSFLRASEVYEQYF
v_gene: TRBV14; d_gene: -; abundance: few; j_gene: TRBJ2-7; CDR3nt: TGTGCCAGCAGCCAAGTTGGACGGTCCGAGGAGCAGTACTTC; CDR3aa: CASSQVGRSEEQYF
v_gene: TRBV3-1; d_gene: -; abundance: once; j_gene: TRBJ1-2; CDR3nt: TGTGCCAGCAGCCAAGAACTATCCAGGACTGGTGGCTACACCTTC; CDR3aa: CASSQELSRTGGYTF
v_gene: TRBV7-2; d_gene: TRBD1; abundance: -; j_gene: TRBJ2-7; CDR3nt: TGTGCCAGCAGACCCGGACAGGGTGTCTTTGGGCAGTACTTC; CDR3aa: CASRPGQGVFGQYF
v_gene: TRBV7-2; d_gene: -; abundance: -; j_gene: TRBJ1-3; CDR3nt: TGTGCCAGCAGGGGGGGACATCTCTCTGGAAACACCATATATTTT; CDR3aa: CASRGGHLSGNTIYF
v_gene: TRBV10-3; d_gene: -; abundance: -; j_gene: TRBJ2-3; CDR3nt: TGTGCCATCTCAGGGACGGGGGACGGCACAGATACGCAGTATTTT; CDR3aa: CAISGTGDGTDTQYF
v_gene: TRBV28; d_gene: -; abundance: few; j_gene: TRBJ2-2; CDR3nt: TGTGCCAGCAGGCTACAGGGAACCGGGGAGCTGTTTTTT; CDR3aa: CASRLQGTGELFF
v_gene: TRBV11-2; d_gene: -; abundance: -; j_gene: TRBJ2-5; CDR3nt: TGTGCCAGCAGCCTAAGACAGGGGAGGGGGGAGACCCAGTACTTC; CDR3aa: CASSLRQGRGETQYF
v_gene: TRBV20-1; d_gene: -; abundance: -; j_gene: TRBJ2-5; CDR3nt: TGCAGTGCCAGAAACCCAGGCTTGGACCAGTACTTC; CDR3aa: CSARNPGLDQYF
v_gene: TRBV11-3; d_gene: TRBD2; abundance: once; j_gene: TRBJ2-1; CDR3nt: TGTGCCAGCAGCTTAGATCTTCCGGGACTAGCGGGGGGCCGCTCCTACAATGAGCAGTTCTTC; CDR3aa: CASSLDLPGLAGGRSYNEQFF
v_gene: TRBV6-2/TRBV6-3; d_gene: -; abundance: -; j_gene: TRBJ2-7; CDR3nt: TGTGCCAGCGGGGTTACCCTTCCTCACTACGAGCAGTACTTC; CDR3aa: CASGVTLPHYEQYF
v_gene: TRBV20-1; d_gene: -; abundance: -; j_gene: TRBJ1-2; CDR3nt: TGCAGTGCTAGAGTGAGAGGCCAGGGGTATGGCTACACCTTC; CDR3aa: CSARVRGQGYGYTF
v_gene: TRBV25-1; d_gene: -; abundance: -; j_gene: TRBJ1-1; CDR3nt: TGTGCCAGCAGTGAAGATGGGGGTTTCACTGAAGCTTTCTTT; CDR3aa: CASSEDGGFTEAFF
v_gene: TRBV12-3/TRBV12-4; d_gene: -; abundance: -; j_gene: TRBJ1-2; CDR3nt: TGCGCCAGCACCTTATGGACACTATCTAACTATGGCTACACCTTC; CDR3aa: CASTLWTLSNYGYTF
v_gene: TRBV6-1; d_gene: TRBD1; abundance: -; j_gene: TRBJ2-3; CDR3nt: TGTGCCAGCAGGGCCACAAGACAGGGCCCAGATACGCAGTATTTT; CDR3aa: CASRATRQGPDTQYF
v_gene: TRBV10-3; d_gene: TRBD1; abundance: -; j_gene: TRBJ2-7; CDR3nt: TGTGCCATCAGTGCCGGGACAGGGGCCTACGAGCAGTACTTC; CDR3aa: CAISAGTGAYEQYF
v_gene: TRBV6-2/TRBV6-3; d_gene: -; abundance: -; j_gene: TRBJ2-4; CDR3nt: TGTGCCACCGGCGACGCAGGGGCCAAAAACATTCAGTACTTC; CDR3aa: CATGDAGAKNIQYF